This is a list of T cell receptor beta chains from one sample in a study of T cells after somatic rescue of genetic block. Measured with immunoSEQ multiplex PCR; TCRdb has only the in-frame clones, and not every one. The sample has tens of thousands of clones, roughly 93% seen once. Sequencing used peripheral blood mononuclear cells (PBMCs). These receptor sequences come from a man aged 25 to 40. CDR3s include the opening cysteine and the closing phenylalanine or tryptophan. D genes are given only for firm matches. The size of a clone is reported for some rows only, either as once, few or many, or as a class for expanded clones.

V gene	clone size	J gene	D gene	CDR3 DNA	CDR3 protein
TRBV14	.	TRBJ1-4	.	TGTGCCAGCAGCTACAGCTTTATGAATGAAAAACTGTTTTTT	CASSYSFMNEKLFF
TRBV7-6	.	TRBJ2-2	TRBD1	TGTGCCAGCAGCTTGGGACAGGCCCGGGGTACCGGGGAGCTGTTTTTT	CASSLGQARGTGELFF
TRBV27	once	TRBJ2-1	TRBD2	TGTGCCAGCAAATGGGGCGGGGGGGCCGCTGAGCAGTTCTTC	CASKWGGGAAEQFF
TRBV28	.	TRBJ2-3	.	TGTGCCAGCAGTTTATATCAGGCGGCGGCTACGCAGTATTTT	CASSLYQAAATQYF
TRBV5-6	.	TRBJ2-3	.	TGTGCCAGCAGCTGGACCAGACTAGATAGCACAGATACGCAGTATTTT	CASSWTRLDSTDTQYF
TRBV5-8	once	TRBJ2-5	TRBD1	TGTGCCAGCAGCTTACGAGGGGACAGGGGAGAGACCCAGTACTTC	CASSLRGDRGETQYF
TRBV19	.	TRBJ2-1	TRBD2	TGTGCCAGTAGTGCCTTAGCGGGAGGTGGTTACAATGAGCAGTTCTTC	CASSALAGGGYNEQFF
TRBV19	once	TRBJ2-5	TRBD2	TGTGCCAGTAGCGGGGGACGGCGGGAGGGACAAGAGACCCAGTACTTC	CASSGGRREGQETQYF
TRBV20-1	.	TRBJ1-2	.	TGCAGTGCTAGAACAAGACAGAATCACACCTTC	CSARTRQNHTF
TRBV15	.	TRBJ1-1	.	TGTGCCACCAGCAGGACCCAGGACCCTATAATGAACACTGAAGCTTTCTTT	CATSRTQDPIMNTEAFF
TRBV7-9	.	TRBJ2-5	.	TGTGCCAGCAGCTTTACCAGGGACCTTCAAGAGACCCAGTACTTC	CASSFTRDLQETQYF
TRBV9	.	TRBJ2-1	.	TGTGCCAGCAGCGTAGCTGGAGCCGATGAGCAGTTCTTC	CASSVAGADEQFF
TRBV7-8	.	TRBJ2-3	TRBD2	TGTGCCAGCAGCTCCGGGACTAGCGGGGGCACAGATACGCAGTATTTT	CASSSGTSGGTDTQYF
TRBV28	.	TRBJ1-6	.	TGTGCCAGCAGTTTTATTGGTTCCTATAATTCACCCCTCCACTTT	CASSFIGSYNSPLHF
TRBV19	.	TRBJ2-7	.	TGTGCCAGTAGTTCGGACGGTTTGGGAGACTACGAGCAGTACTTC	CASSSDGLGDYEQYF
TRBV19	.	TRBJ2-7	TRBD1	TGTGCCAGTAGTATCGGGACAGGGGTGTACGAGCAGTACTTC	CASSIGTGVYEQYF
TRBV6-5	.	TRBJ2-5	.	TGTGCCAGCAGTTACGGCAGGGGCCAAGAGACCCAGTACTTC	CASSYGRGQETQYF
TRBV14	.	TRBJ2-3	TRBD2	TGTGCCAGCAGCCAAGATCCGGGACTAGCCACAGATACGCAGTATTTT	CASSQDPGLATDTQYF
TRBV19	.	TRBJ2-7	TRBD2	TGTGCCAGTAGTATTGGACTAGTCAGCTCCTACGAGCAGTACTTC	CASSIGLVSSYEQYF
TRBV7-2	.	TRBJ1-5	.	TGTGCCAGCAGCTTGGGGCAGAACAATCAGCCCCAGCATTTT	CASSLGQNNQPQHF
TRBV6-5	.	TRBJ1-6	.	TGTGCCAGCAGAAGCAGGGAGGATTCACCCCTCCACTTT	CASRSREDSPLHF
TRBV11-2	.	TRBJ1-6	.	TGTGCCAGCAGTTCCGAGGGGGGGGTTAATTCACCCCTCCACTTT	CASSSEGGVNSPLHF
TRBV18	.	TRBJ1-5	.	TGTGCCAGCCCTTACGGAAGGGGATCAAGCAATCAGCCCCAGCATTTT	CASPYGRGSSNQPQHF
TRBV25-1	once	TRBJ2-5	TRBD1	TGTGCCAGCAGCCGGGACAGGGGCCAAGAGACCCAGTACTTC	CASSRDRGQETQYF
TRBV6-1	.	TRBJ1-5	.	TGTGCCAGCAGACAGGGCAGCCAGCCCCAGCATTTT	CASRQGSQPQHF
TRBV6-5	.	TRBJ1-1	.	TGTGCCAGCAGTCCCTCCGGACAGACCACTGAAGCTTTCTTT	CASSPSGQTTEAFF
TRBV7-9	few	TRBJ1-6	.	TGTGCCAGCAGCCCGCTGACCGGGAAGATTAGCTCCTATAATTCACCCCTCCACTTT	CASSPLTGKISSYNSPLHF
TRBV5-6	once	TRBJ2-7	TRBD1	TGTGCCAGCAGCTTGGGTCCAGGGGGCTGGGAGTACTTC	CASSLGPGGWEYF
TRBV23-1	.	TRBJ1-5	.	TGCGCCAGCAGCCTGGACACTCGGGGGATTAGTAGCAATCAGCCCCAGCATTTT	CASSLDTRGISSNQPQHF
TRBV19	.	TRBJ1-5	TRBD1	TGTGCCAGTAAAAAGGGACAGAGCAATCAGCCCCAGCATTTT	CASKKGQSNQPQHF
TRBV5-1	.	TRBJ2-3	TRBD1	TGCGCCAGCAGCTTGTGGGACAGGGGTTTGGATGCAGATACGCAGTATTTT	CASSLWDRGLDADTQYF
TRBV4-1	.	TRBJ2-1	.	TGCGCCAGCAGAGCATCGAGGACAAGTGGGTTGAGGGAGCAGTTCTTC	CASRASRTSGLREQFF
TRBV11-2	.	TRBJ2-7	.	TGTGCCAGCAGCCCCCTAGACGGCTACGAGCAGTACTTC	CASSPLDGYEQYF
TRBV19	.	TRBJ2-1	TRBD2	TGTGCCAGTAGTACAACGGGACTAGCGAGAAACAATGAGCAGTTCTTC	CASSTTGLARNNEQFF
TRBV6-5	.	TRBJ2-7	TRBD2	TGTGCCAGCAGTCCCAGCGGGAGGGCACACTACGAGCAGTACTTC	CASSPSGRAHYEQYF
TRBV6-5	.	TRBJ1-1	.	TGTGCCAGCAGACGGGACCTAACCTTGAACACTGAAGCTTTCTTT	CASRRDLTLNTEAFF
TRBV6-5	.	TRBJ1-1	.	TGTGCCAGCAGTTACTCGAGGGCCACTGAAGCTTTCTTT	CASSYSRATEAFF
TRBV10-1	.	TRBJ2-7	.	TGCGCCAGCAGTACTGACAGGAGCTCCTACGAGCAGTACTTC	CASSTDRSSYEQYF
TRBV6-6	.	TRBJ2-1	.	TGTGCCAGCAGTTACTCGCGAGGCCTCTACAATGAGCAGTTCTTC	CASSYSRGLYNEQFF
TRBV2	once	TRBJ2-5	TRBD1	TGTGCCAGCAGGGGAAGGGCCAGGGGGGAGACCCAGTACTTC	CASRGRARGETQYF
TRBV7-3	.	TRBJ1-1	.	TGTGCCAGCAGCTTAGGGGGTAGGAACACTGAAGCTTTCTTT	CASSLGGRNTEAFF
TRBV7-3	.	TRBJ2-2	.	TGTGCCAGCAGCTCAAGCGAGATGCGGGGGCAGATTACCGGGGAGCTGTTTTTT	CASSSSEMRGQITGELFF
TRBV11-2	.	TRBJ2-1	TRBD1	TGTGCCAGCAGTACAATGCGGGACAGGGGTCTCAATGAGCAGTTCTTC	CASSTMRDRGLNEQFF
TRBV5-4	.	TRBJ2-7	.	TGTGCCAGCAGCTTGGACAGGTTCTCCTACGAGCAGTACTTC	CASSLDRFSYEQYF
TRBV10-2	.	TRBJ2-1	TRBD2	TGCGCCAGCAGTGGCTGGGTTGGGCGGGGGGGCATGAATGAGCAGTTCTTC	CASSGWVGRGGMNEQFF
TRBV15	.	TRBJ2-5	TRBD2	TGTGCCACCAGCAGAGCGGGGGGTCGAAAAGAGACCCAGTACTTC	CATSRAGGRKETQYF
TRBV6-6	.	TRBJ2-7	.	TGTGCCAGCAGTTACTCTGTTCAGGCGGGCTACGAGCAGTACTTC	CASSYSVQAGYEQYF
TRBV19	.	TRBJ1-6	.	TGTGCCAGTAGTGCCCGGGACGGATATAATTCACCCCTCCACTTT	CASSARDGYNSPLHF
TRBV5-5	once	TRBJ1-1	.	TGTGCCAGCAGCTTGGGACTCGCTGTTCGGACGGGGACTGAAGCTTTCTTT	CASSLGLAVRTGTEAFF
TRBV7-9	.	TRBJ2-2	.	TGTGCCACCCCCGTGACCGGGGAGCTGTTTTTT	CATPVTGELFF
TRBV18	.	TRBJ2-7	TRBD1	TGTGCCAGCTCACCACCGGACAGGGGAAGCTCCTACGAGCAGTACTTC	CASSPPDRGSSYEQYF